A single sample is the source of the 8 T cell receptor beta chains below, sequenced in a study of beta chain features in type 1 diabetes. Reverse transcribing all isolated RNA meant expressed TCRB transcripts were sequenced. Using immunoSEQ multiplex PCR, the repertoire was profiled, and TCRdb retains in-frame clones only, with some absent. The sample has 900,000 or so clones; 17% are singletons. Sequencing was done on a sample of naive CD4+ T cells from blood. These receptor sequences come from a woman between 18 and 30 years old in good health.

This chain links TRBV18 with TRBJ1-2; D ambiguous. Germline V gives CDR1 KGHSH, CDR2 LQKENI. V was clipped by 3 bases and J by 13 bases, with 12 bases between them. The CDR3 has 11 amino acids. The DNA for the CDR3 is TGTGCCAGCTCACCTCAGGTTCCTCCCACCTTC. Its protein is CASSPQVPPTF.

This clone was seen a single time. The chain has TRBV7-9 and TRBJ2-7; 10 positions agree with TRBD2. CDR3 length equals 16 residues. V lost 1 base to trimming and J lost 7 bases; unmatched junction nucleotides: 10. Germline loops: CDR1 SEHNR, CDR2 FQNEAQ (reference sequence). In nucleotides, the CDR3 is TGTGCCAGCAGCTTAGAAGGAGCGGGAGGGCCAAGGGAGCAGTACTTC. This codes for CASSLEGAGGPREQYF. Supplemented by reference TRBV7-9 and TRBJ2-7, the full variable domain reads DTGVSQNPRHKITKRGQNVTFRCDPISEHNRLYWYRQTLGQGPEFLTYFQNEAQLEKSRLLSDRFSAERPKGSFSTLEIQRTEQGDSAMYLCASSLEGAGGPREQYFGPGTRLTVT.

This clone occurred a few times. The V gene is TRBV27, the J gene TRBJ2-1, with TRBD1 identical over 7 bases. V lost 5 bases and J lost 1; bases outside the gene matches: 5. CDR3 size: 15 residues. In germline, CDR1 is MNHEY, CDR2 SMNVEV (reference sequence). The CDR3 bases are TGTGCCAGCAGTACTTACAGGGGATCCTACAATGAGCAGTTCTTC. It specifies CASSTYRGSYNEQFF.

In its sample, this clone was seen a few times. This CDR3 is CASSLEPAGTTETQYF. CDR3 DNA sequence: TGCGCCAGCAGCTTGGAGCCTGCCGGGACAACCGAGACCCAGTACTTC. This chain uses TRBV5-1 with TRBJ2-5; weak D call: TRBD1 (6 bases). Per germline, CDR1 SGHRS and CDR2 YFSETQ. This CDR3 spans 16 amino acids. Deletions cut 0 bases from V and 5 bases from J, with 17 bases between.

This chain uses TRBV5-4 with TRBJ2-7; 7 bases line up with TRBD1. CDR1 SGHNT and CDR2 YYREEE come from the germline V gene (reference sequence). J lost 0 bases, V lost 0 bases, and 6 bases had no gene match. The CDR3 is 16 residues long. In DNA, the CDR3 is TGTGCCAGCAGCTTGGGGGGACAGCGAAGCTCCTACGAGCAGTACTTC. Encoded protein: CASSLGGQRSSYEQYF.

The V and J genes are TRBV4-1 and TRBJ2-4; D is perhaps TRBD2 (6 bases). There are 16 residues in the CDR3. V was pared by 1 base and J by 6 bases, with 16 bases between. Germline CDR1 is MGHRA and CDR2 is YSYEKL. The CDR3 DNA follows: TGCGCCAGCAGCCAAGTGGCGGAGGGCTGGGGAAACATTCAGTACTTC. It codes for CASSQVAEGWGNIQYF.

This clone was detected only a few times. This chain links TRBV11-2 with TRBJ2-7; TRBD1 might be the D (5 bases). CDR3 size: 15 residues. Germline lookup yields CDR1 SGHAT and CDR2 FQNNGV. Between the trimmed V and J ends, which lost 4 bases and 0 bases, there was a span of 13 bases. In DNA, the CDR3 is TGTGCCAGCAGCTCCACGCGACAGCTCTCCTACGAGCAGTACTTC. It specifies CASSSTRQLSYEQYF. The full variable domain, in which reference TRBV11-2 and TRBJ2-7 provide the parts outside the CDR3, is EAGVAQSPRYKIIEKRQSVAFWCNPISGHATLYWYQQILGQGPKLLIQFQNNGVVDDSQLPKDRFSAERLKGVDSTLKIQPAKLEDSAVYLCASSSTRQLSYEQYFGPGTRLTVT.

The chain has TRBV18 and TRBJ2-7; 7 positions agree with TRBD1. Germline CDR1 and CDR2: KGHSH and LQKENI. V dropped 8 bases and J dropped 0; count of bases not matched to a gene: 7. This CDR3 is 14 amino acids long. In DNA form, the CDR3 reads TGTGCCAGCAGAACCGGGACAGACTCCTACGAGCAGTACTTC. It yields the protein CASRTGTDSYEQYF.